Following are 18 T cell receptor beta chains from one sample sequenced in a study of blood T cells in healthy people across ages. Next came a second PCR, run for about 6 to 12 cycles, which used a sample-barcoded 5' primer along with a J-beta primer mix. In TCRdb, the 5' RACE reads were re-called with MiXCR into one record per CDR3 protein. The sample gives 700,000 to 850,000 distinct CDR3 sequences, approximately 35% of which show up once; 10% to 15% is in the top ten. Sequencing was performed on blood. These receptors all come from a man younger than 30 in good health.

This chain uses TRBV5-1 with TRBJ2-2; the match to TRBD1 covers 10 bases. Losses at the gene ends were 7 bases for V and 4 bases for J; bases not matched to a gene: 7. The CDR3 has 15 amino acids. Germline V gene data show CDR1 as SGHRS and CDR2 as YFSETQ. The CDR3 here is CASAPGTGVTGELFF. As DNA, the CDR3 is TGCGCCAGCGCCCCCGGGACAGGGGTCACCGGGGAGCTGTTTTTT.

This clonotype was observed a handful of times. This chain uses TRBV7-8 with TRBJ2-7; D call uncertain. The length of the CDR3 is 13 residues. Per the germline V gene, CDR1 is SGHVS and CDR2 is FQNEAQ. The V gene lost 1 base and the J gene lost 1 base, with 5 bases spanning the gap. CDR3 residues: CASSLVISYEQYF. In DNA, the CDR3 is TGTGCCAGCAGCTTAGTGATTTCCTACGAGCAGTACTTC.

This chain connects TRBV6-2 or TRBV6-3 to TRBJ2-1; D is possibly TRBD1 or TRBD2 (7 bases each). V lost 5 bases to trimming and J lost 7 bases, with 24 bases between them. CDR3 length equals 17 residues. CDR1 MNHEY and CDR2 SVGEGT come from the germline V gene. The CDR3 is CASSQLYRGGAPNEQFF. The CDR3 DNA is TGTGCCAGCAGTCAGTTATACAGGGGAGGGGCCCCAAATGAGCAGTTCTTC.

J is TRBJ1-5 and V is TRBV28; no reliable D call. Germline CDR1 is MDHEN and CDR2 is SYDVKM. The CDR3 spans 15 residues. Trimming removed 3 bases from V and 2 bases from J, with 11 bases in between. This CDR3 reads CASSLVGLGNQPQHF. The DNA of the CDR3 is TGTGCCAGCAGTTTGGTTGGTTTGGGCAATCAGCCCCAGCATTTT. Full variable domain (rest looked up from reference TRBV28 and TRBJ1-5): DVKVTQSSRYLVKRTGEKVFLECVQDMDHENMFWYRQDPGLGLRLIYFSYDVKMKEKGDIPEGYSVSREKKERFSLILESASTNQTSMYLCASSLVGLGNQPQHFGDGTRLSIL.

The chain recombines TRBV7-9 with TRBJ2-1; perhaps TRBD1 as D (5 bases). The end of the DNA aligns better with TRBJ2-7, so the J call may be wrong. Germline lookup yields CDR1 SEHNR and CDR2 FQNEAQ (reference sequence). CDR3 length: 16 residues. CDR3 sequence reads: CASTPRQAGNHNEQYF. The CDR3 DNA sequence: TGTGCCAGCACCCCGCGCCAAGCAGGGAATCACAATGAGCAGTACTTC.

The V call is TRBV20-1, the J call TRBJ2-3; 8 positions match TRBD1. V was clipped by 6 bases and J by 0 bases; unmatched bases: 11. Germline lookup yields CDR1 DFQATT and CDR2 SNEGSKA (reference sequence). The CDR3 consists of 16 residues. CDR3 nucleotides: TGCAGTGCGAGAAACAGGGGGTTATTTAGCACAGATACGCAGTATTTT. It yields the protein CSARNRGLFSTDTQYF.

The rearrangement joins TRBV14 to TRBJ2-5, with D perhaps matching TRBD1 (5 bases). V was cut by 3 bases and J by 5 bases, with 16 bases left in between. The length of the CDR3 is 15 residues. From germline, CDR1 is SGHDN and CDR2 FVKESK. This CDR3 reads CASSQLAGRSETQYF. CDR3 DNA sequence: TGTGCCAGCAGCCAGTTGGCAGGGCGGTCGGAGACCCAGTACTTC.

This chain joins TRBV4-2 and TRBJ2-3, with TRBD2 matching over 9 bases. Trimming at V came to 0 bases and at J to 0 bases, leaving 16 bases not matched to a gene. The length of the CDR3 is 21 residues. CDR1 and CDR2 from the germline V gene are LGHNA and YNFKEQ. In DNA form, the CDR3 reads TGTGCCAGCAGCCAAGAGGGGGGGGTGCCCGGGACTAGCAGAAGCACAGATACGCAGTATTTT. As protein: CASSQEGGVPGTSRSTDTQYF.

The chain is built from TRBV12-3 or TRBV12-4 and TRBJ2-1; D is uncertain. The CDR3 totals 14 residues. V lost 4 bases and J lost 4, with 11 bases in between. The CDR3 region is CASSSGGLYNEQFF. The CDR3 DNA sequence: TGTGCCAGCAGTTCGGGTGGGTTGTACAATGAGCAGTTCTTC.

The V and J genes are TRBV20-1 and TRBJ2-7; possibly TRBD2 for D (5 bases). Per germline, CDR1 DFQATT and CDR2 SNEGSKA (reference sequence). Between the trimmed V and J ends, which lost 3 bases and 3 bases, there was a span of 9 bases. The CDR3 covers 12 residues. DNA of the CDR3: TGCAGTGCTAGGGCGGGTCTCTACGAGCAGTACTTC. Translation gives CSARAGLYEQYF.

This rearrangement joins TRBV7-9 to TRBJ1-2; D is unclear. The germline V gene encodes CDR1 SEHNR and CDR2 FQNEAQ (reference sequence). Trimming took off 3 bases at V and 4 bases at J, with 15 bases between the two ends. The CDR3 covers 15 residues. DNA of the CDR3: TGTGCCAGCAGCTTTGGGCCTGCAACCCCCTATGGCTACACCTTC. Translation gives CASSFGPATPYGYTF. The full variable domain, rest sourced from reference TRBV7-9 and TRBJ1-2, is DTGVSQNPRHKITKRGQNVTFRCDPISEHNRLYWYRQTLGQGPEFLTYFQNEAQLEKSRLLSDRFSAERPKGSFSTLEIQRTEQGDSAMYLCASSFGPATPYGYTFGSGTRLTVV.

As to this clonotype: Just one base apart from a much larger clone, this may be a read error. V gene TRBV29-1 combines with J gene TRBJ2-5; either TRBD1 or TRBD2 may fit D (5 bases each). The CDR3 loop spans 15 amino acids. Trimming removed 0 bases at V and 11 bases at J, with 22 bases between. Germline V gives CDR1 SQVTM, CDR2 ANQGSEA. Here the CDR3 reads CSVEESRRTLNEQYF. The CDR3 DNA reads TGCAGCGTTGAAGAAAGTCGGAGGACACTAAATGAGCAGTACTTC.

This clonotype occurred many times. The V call is TRBV12-3 or TRBV12-4, the J call TRBJ2-1; tentative D call: TRBD2 (6 bases). The CDR3 spans 13 residues. V shed 10 bases and J shed 5 bases, with 15 bases lying between them. The CDR3: CATMVGGNNEQFF. CDR3 nucleotides: TGTGCCACCATGGTGGGGGGTAACAATGAGCAGTTCTTC.

In this sample, this clonotype turned up a few times. This chain links TRBV2 with TRBJ1-1; D gene unclear. V was shortened by 6 bases and J by 6 bases, with 17 bases between the two germline ends. The CDR3 runs to 14 residues. Germline V CDR1 and CDR2: SNHLY, FYNNEI. CDR3 DNA sequence: TGTGCCAGCAGGTTCTACGACCTGGGCGCTGAAGCTTTCTTT. Translated, it gives CASRFYDLGAEAFF.

This chain connects TRBV19 to TRBJ1-5, with a weak D call TRBD1 (6 bases). Trimming removed 7 bases from V and 0 bases from J, with 16 bases in between. The CDR3 spans 16 residues. Germline values: CDR1 LNHDA, CDR2 SQIVND (reference sequence). The CDR3 spells CASNRDAGISNQPQHF. CDR3 DNA sequence: TGTGCCAGTAACAGGGACGCAGGGATTAGCAATCAGCCCCAGCATTTT.

The chain combines TRBV19 with TRBJ2-7; the match to TRBD1 covers 7 bases. The CDR3 extends over 14 amino acids. The ends lost 6 bases at V and 3 bases at J; junction bases unmatched: 8. Per germline, CDR1 LNHDA and CDR2 SQIVND (reference sequence). The CDR3 sequence is CASSGQAMSYEQYF. The CDR3 nucleotides read TGTGCCAGTAGCGGACAGGCGATGAGCTACGAGCAGTACTTC.

The rearrangement joins TRBV10-3 to TRBJ1-1; 9 bases align to TRBD1. Germline V CDR1 and CDR2: ENHRY, SYGVKD. The CDR3 is 13 residues long. As DNA, the CDR3 is TGTGTCGCCGAGGGACAGGGGAACACTGAAGCTTTCTTT. This sequence encodes CVAEGQGNTEAFF.

In this sample, this clonotype turned up a few times. V and J are TRBV4-2 and TRBJ1-5, with D perhaps TRBD1 (5 bases). The V end lost 0 bases, the J end lost 6 bases, and 12 bases lay between the germline ends. The CDR3 has 15 amino acids. Germline CDR1 and CDR2: LGHNA and YNFKEQ. The CDR3 DNA is TGTGCCAGCAGCCAAGAACTAGGGGTAGGTCAGCCCCAGCATTTT. Translated, it gives CASSQELGVGQPQHF.